This passage covers 12 T cell receptor beta chains from one sample sequenced in a study of T cell repertoires in cytomegalovirus infection. From the reads, TCRdb called clonotypes with MiXCR, one entry per CDR3 protein. The repertoire includes fewer than 550,000 distinct CDR3 sequences, about 26% of them detected once, and less than 15% sits in the top ten. Sequenced sample: PBMCs. All receptors come from a human donor in good health (CMV status not recorded). Some clones in this sample may be carry-over from other donors' samples.

This clonotype was recorded a few times. V usage is TRBV20-1 and J usage is TRBJ2-7; 8 positions agree with TRBD1. The CDR3 spans 14 residues. V lost 5 bases and J lost 2; bases outside the gene matches: 8. Per germline, CDR1 DFQATT and CDR2 SNEGSKA (reference sequence). CDR3 region: CSAEAGTGTYEQYF. CDR3 DNA sequence: TGCAGTGCTGAGGCCGGGACAGGCACCTACGAGCAGTACTTC.

The rearrangement joins TRBV6-2 or TRBV6-3 to TRBJ2-1; 12 bases match TRBD2. The J segment lost 2 bases and the V segment lost 6 bases, leaving 8 bases of the junction unmatched. Germline CDR1 MNHEY, CDR2 SVGEGT. The CDR3 covers 17 residues. The CDR3 spells CASSGLAGTWTYNEQFF. DNA for the CDR3: TGTGCCAGCAGCGGACTAGCGGGAACGTGGACCTACAATGAGCAGTTCTTC.

The table lists this clonotype with a count of one. This chain joins TRBV20-1 and TRBJ1-2; 11 bases map to TRBD1. CDR1 and CDR2 (germline): DFQATT, SNEGSKA (reference sequence). The V and J ends lost 3 bases and 6 bases, in that order; junction bases with no gene match: 12. The CDR3 is made up of 16 amino acids. CDR3 DNA sequence: TGCAGTGCTAGTCCCGTAGAGGGACAGGGGGTGGATGGCTACACCTTC. It specifies CSASPVEGQGVDGYTF.

The chain combines TRBV2 with TRBJ2-7, with TRBD1 matching 11 bases. The CDR3 is 15 residues long. V lost 2 bases, J lost 2 bases, and 2 bases stayed unmatched. Looked up from germline, CDR1 is SNHLY and CDR2 is FYNNEI. The CDR3: CASSELGQGAYEQYF. The CDR3 DNA follows: TGTGCCAGCAGTGAATTGGGACAGGGGGCCTACGAGCAGTACTTC.

This clonotype appeared a few times. V gene TRBV28 combines with J gene TRBJ2-1; a weak D match, TRBD2 (5 bases). Trimming removed 7 bases from V and 7 bases from J, with 8 bases in between. The V gene's germline CDR1 is MDHEN and CDR2 SYDVKM. The CDR3 has 11 residues. The chain's CDR3 is CASIWENEQFF. In DNA, the CDR3 is TGTGCCAGCATCTGGGAGAATGAGCAGTTCTTC. Filled out from reference TRBV28 and TRBJ2-1, the complete variable domain reads DVKVTQSSRYLVKRTGEKVFLECVQDMDHENMFWYRQDPGLGLRLIYFSYDVKMKEKGDIPEGYSVSREKKERFSLILESASTNQTSMYLCASIWENEQFFGPGTRLTVL.

The chain uses TRBV7-7 and TRBJ2-1; the match to TRBD2 covers 11 bases. The CDR3 consists of 15 residues. In germline, CDR1 is SSHAT, CDR2 FNYEAQ (reference sequence). The junction had 8 bases not matched to a gene; V was cut back by 5 bases and J by 8 bases. The CDR3 loop reads CASSATSGIGYEQFF. The CDR3 nucleotides are TGTGCCAGCAGCGCGACTAGCGGGATCGGCTATGAGCAGTTCTTC.

The chain is built from TRBV7-2 and TRBJ2-5; 10 nucleotides align to TRBD2. CDR3 length equals 16 residues. Germline assignment: CDR1 SGHTA and CDR2 FQGNSA. Losses at the gene ends were 3 bases for V and 5 bases for J; bases not matched to a gene: 9. This chain's CDR3 is CASSFMVAGGAETQYF. The CDR3 nucleotides read TGTGCCAGCAGCTTCATGGTAGCGGGAGGAGCGGAGACCCAGTACTTC.

The sample holds a few counts of this clonotype. This chain uses TRBV5-4 with TRBJ1-2; TRBD1 aligns across 7 bases. Looked up from germline, CDR1 is SGHNT and CDR2 is YYREEE (reference sequence). V gave up 3 bases and J gave up 3 bases; unmatched junction bases: 5. The CDR3 spans 14 residues. In nucleotides, the CDR3 is TGTGCCAGCAGCTCGATTGACAGGGACTATGGCTACACCTTC. Encoded protein: CASSSIDRDYGYTF.

V gene TRBV6-2 or TRBV6-3 combines with J gene TRBJ2-7, with a possible D match to TRBD2 (5 bases). Trimming took 7 bases from V and 4 from J, leaving 11 bases between them. The CDR3 contains 12 residues. Germline V gives CDR1 MNHEY, CDR2 SVGEGT. This chain's CDR3 is CASTRRFYEQYV. Written as DNA, the CDR3 is TGTGCCAGCACCCGGAGGTTTTACGAGCAGTACGTC.

The chain recombines TRBV6-1 with TRBJ2-5, with a weak D call TRBD2 (5 bases). Trimming removed 5 bases from V and 2 bases from J, with 21 bases in between. The CDR3 covers 17 residues. The germline gives CDR1 MNHNS, CDR2 SASEGT. CDR3: CASSPFLAISEQETQYF. CDR3 DNA: TGTGCCAGCAGTCCTTTCTTAGCGATTTCGGAGCAAGAGACCCAGTACTTC.

This clonotype was seen only a few times. This rearrangement joins TRBV7-9 to TRBJ1-4; TRBD1 is a possible D gene (5 bases). Trimming cost V 2 bases and J 0 bases, with 10 bases left between them. CDR1 and CDR2 from the germline V gene are SEHNR and FQNEAQ (reference sequence). This CDR3 has 16 amino acids. The CDR3 sequence is CASSLSGLATNEKLFF. The CDR3 DNA sequence: TGTGCCAGCAGCTTATCGGGGCTTGCAACTAATGAAAAACTGTTTTTT.

This clonotype was detected only a few times. The chain carries TRBV11-3 and TRBJ1-3; D not resolved. CDR3 length: 12 residues. V was cut by 6 bases and J by 7 bases, with 10 bases left in between. Germline V CDR1 and CDR2: SGHNT, YENEEA. CDR3 DNA sequence: TGTGCCAGCAGAGCCTCGTGGAACACCATATATTTT. Its protein is CASRASWNTIYF.